Each of the 16 T cell receptor beta chains below was sequenced from the same sample in a study of blood T cell repertoires in COVID-19. Libraries were prepared by immunoSEQ multiplex PCR; TCRdb keeps only in-frame clonotypes and omits some of them. The table lists 100,000 or so clones, around four fifths of them singletons. The material sequenced was peripheral blood. These receptors all stem from a man aged 70 or older with active or convalescent COVID-19.

This clone appeared a single time. This rearrangement joins TRBV5-1 to TRBJ1-1; D gene ambiguous. CDR1 is SGHRS, CDR2 YFSETQ, per germline. The CDR3 runs 14 residues. Trimming pared 2 bases from V and 3 bases from J, leaving 11 bases between. The CDR3 reads CASSFLSGDTEAFF. The CDR3, as DNA: TGCGCCAGCAGCTTCTTATCCGGGGACACTGAAGCTTTCTTT. The full variable domain, in which reference TRBV5-1 and TRBJ1-1 provide the parts outside the CDR3, is KAGVTQTPRYLIKTRGQQVTLSCSPISGHRSVSWYQQTPGQGLQFLFEYFSETQRNKGNFPGRFSGRQFSNSRSEMNVSTLELGDSALYLCASSFLSGDTEAFFGQGTRLTVV.

The CDR3 region has the DNA TGTGCCAGCAGCTCCCGGGACACCCACTCTGGAAACACCATATATTTT. It codes for CASSSRDTHSGNTIYF. The chain links TRBV5-6 to TRBJ1-3; D may be TRBD1 (6 bases). Germline CDR1 SGHDT, CDR2 YYEEEE. The V end was cut by 3 bases, the J end by 0 bases, with 13 bases between. The CDR3 consists of 16 residues.

This chain uses TRBV18 with TRBJ2-7, with D perhaps matching TRBD1 (5 bases). This CDR3 comprises 14 residues. V lost 4 bases to trimming and J lost 5 bases, with 15 bases between them. Germline lookup yields CDR1 KGHSH and CDR2 LQKENI. This chain's CDR3 is CASSLTGVENEQYF. In DNA form, the CDR3 reads TGTGCCAGCTCACTTACAGGTGTAGAGAACGAGCAGTACTTC.

The genes are TRBV5-6 and TRBJ2-7; D gene ambiguous. The CDR3 is 14 residues long. Germline CDR1 is SGHDT and CDR2 is YYEEEE. V lost 2 bases and J 2 bases, leaving 11 bases between the germline ends. This CDR3 reads CASSLGGATYEQYF. In DNA, the CDR3 is TGTGCCAGCAGCTTAGGCGGAGCCACCTACGAGCAGTACTTC.

This clone appeared a few times. The gene calls are TRBV1 and TRBJ2-7; TRBD2, the table's D call, lacks a check against the DNA. TRBV1 is a documented pseudogene. CDR3 length: 16 amino acids. The CDR3 protein is CTSSQDRLAGAYEQYF. Written as DNA, the CDR3 is TGCACCAGCAGCCAAGATAGGCTAGCGGGGGCCTACGAGCAGTACTTC.

The V call is TRBV5-4, the J call TRBJ2-5; D gene unclear. The CDR3 sequence is 15 residues long. Germline CDR1 is SGHNT and CDR2 is YYREEE (reference sequence). Trimming removed 1 base at V and 4 bases at J, with 14 bases between. CDR3 sequence reads: CASSLFGMPGETQYF. DNA for the CDR3: TGTGCCAGCAGCTTGTTTGGCATGCCGGGAGAGACCCAGTACTTC.

The V call is TRBV14, the J call TRBJ1-1; no reliable D call. CDR1 SGHDN and CDR2 FVKESK come from the germline V gene. CDR3 length: 13 residues. The ends were cut back, 1 base at V and 8 bases at J, with 11 bases in the middle. The CDR3 loop is CASSQGRRREAFF. The DNA of the CDR3 is TGTGCCAGCAGCCAAGGCAGACGGAGGGAAGCTTTCTTT.

V and J are TRBV27 and TRBJ2-1; 7 bases map to TRBD2. The CDR3 has 11 residues. Germline CDR1 and CDR2: MNHEY and SMNVEV (reference sequence). Germline trimming cut 8 bases from V and 7 bases from J; bases unmatched to any gene: 2. The CDR3 reads CASGGVNEQFF. The CDR3 DNA follows: TGTGCCAGCGGGGGGGTGAATGAGCAGTTCTTC.

V and J are TRBV9 and TRBJ2-7; the match to TRBD2 covers 7 bases. This CDR3 comprises 14 residues. Losses at the gene ends were 4 bases for V and 2 bases for J; bases not matched to a gene: 6. Germline loops: CDR1 SGDLS, CDR2 YYNGEE. For the CDR3, the DNA is TGTGCCAGCAGCCCGGGGGGACTGGCCTACGAGCAGTACTTC. This codes for CASSPGGLAYEQYF.

The chain employs TRBV21-1 and TRBJ2-5; the table's D call of TRBD1 was not tested on the DNA. TRBV21-1 is designated a pseudogene. This CDR3 contains 15 residues. CDR3 coding DNA: TGTGCCAGCAGCAAAGACGGGGACAGGGGAGAGACCCAGTACTTC. It encodes CASSKDGDRGETQYF.

The DNA for the CDR3 is TGTGCCAGCAGTGTGGGAGCGACTAGCACAGATACGCAGTATTTT. Translating gives CASSVGATSTDTQYF. V usage is TRBV2 and J usage is TRBJ2-3, with a weak D call TRBD2 (5 bases). CDR1 is SNHLY and CDR2 is FYNNEI in the germline V gene. The CDR3 extends over 15 amino acids. Trimming stripped 4 bases from V and 0 bases from J, with 11 bases between.

The rearrangement uses TRBV3-1 (or the pseudogene TRBV3-2) and TRBJ1-1; D unclear. CDR3 size: 12 residues. The V end was cut by 4 bases, the J end by 1 base, with 4 bases between. The V gene's germline CDR1 is LGHDT and CDR2 YNNKEL (reference sequence). The CDR3 sequence is CASSLWNTEAFF. CDR3 DNA sequence: TGTGCCAGCAGCCTCTGGAACACTGAAGCTTTCTTT.

This sequence joins TRBV5-1 and TRBJ1-2; D uncertain. V dropped 0 bases and J dropped 5 bases, with 11 bases sitting between them. The V gene's germline CDR1 is SGHRS and CDR2 YFSETQ. The CDR3 is 14 amino acids. The CDR3 here is CASSLGYGAYGYTF. The CDR3 DNA reads TGCGCCAGCAGCTTGGGTTACGGAGCTTATGGCTACACCTTC.

The chain carries TRBV11-2 and TRBJ2-4, with 7 nucleotides matching TRBD1. Germline loops: CDR1 SGHAT, CDR2 FQNNGV. The CDR3 consists of 15 residues. The J segment lost 5 bases and the V segment lost 4 bases, leaving 8 bases of the junction unmatched. CDR3 residues: CASSSPRTGQNIQYF. DNA for the CDR3: TGTGCCAGCAGCTCACCTCGGACAGGACAAAACATTCAGTACTTC.

The chain carries TRBV6-2 or TRBV6-3 and TRBJ2-7; 7 bases are shared with TRBD1. CDR1 is MNHEY, CDR2 SVGEGT, per germline. V shed 2 bases and J 3 bases; nucleotides not matched to a gene: 4. CDR3 length: 14 amino acids. The CDR3: CASSYPGQIYEQYF. As DNA, the CDR3 is TGTGCCAGCAGTTACCCGGGACAGATCTACGAGCAGTACTTC.

V gene TRBV24-1 combines with J gene TRBJ2-2; 15 bases are a match to TRBD2. The J segment lost 7 bases and the V segment lost 4 bases, leaving 9 bases of the junction unmatched. This CDR3 is built from 18 residues. CDR1 and CDR2 from the germline V gene are KGHDR and SFDVKD. Here the CDR3 DNA reads TGTGCCACCAGTGACGGACTAGCGGGAGGGCCTTTAGTCGGGGAGCTGTTTTTT. It encodes CATSDGLAGGPLVGELFF.